A single T cell receptor beta chain is shown here with its context. Its antigen is still unknown. This specimen belongs to a study of cytomegalovirus exposure and HLA in healthy donors. V trimming: 2 bases; J trimming: 5 bases; junction bases outside the gene matches: 11. Germline V gene data show CDR1 as MNHEY and CDR2 as SVGAGI. The CDR3 runs 16 residues. Despite likely unrecorded immune exposures, the donors were nominally healthy at the time of sampling. Use of 60 Vbeta and 13 Jbeta primers characterized the PCR. Clones were read by immunoSEQ multiplex PCR, and TCRdb kept only the in-frame ones, dropping some. This sample has more than 200,000 clones, with roughly four fifths found just once. Whole-study results and caveats: Later, TCR association rates were found to vary by HLA locus, highest for DRB1 and lowest for HLA-C.

This TCR was recovered from a girl aged 2-10 years in good health and CMV-seronegative. The rearrangement uses TRBV6-5 and TRBJ2-5; 7 nucleotides match TRBD1. The sequencing sample was made of PBMCs. CDR3 DNA: TGTGCCAGCAGTTACGTTATTACAGGGGACCGGGAGACCCAGTACTTC. Its protein product is CASSYVITGDRETQYF.